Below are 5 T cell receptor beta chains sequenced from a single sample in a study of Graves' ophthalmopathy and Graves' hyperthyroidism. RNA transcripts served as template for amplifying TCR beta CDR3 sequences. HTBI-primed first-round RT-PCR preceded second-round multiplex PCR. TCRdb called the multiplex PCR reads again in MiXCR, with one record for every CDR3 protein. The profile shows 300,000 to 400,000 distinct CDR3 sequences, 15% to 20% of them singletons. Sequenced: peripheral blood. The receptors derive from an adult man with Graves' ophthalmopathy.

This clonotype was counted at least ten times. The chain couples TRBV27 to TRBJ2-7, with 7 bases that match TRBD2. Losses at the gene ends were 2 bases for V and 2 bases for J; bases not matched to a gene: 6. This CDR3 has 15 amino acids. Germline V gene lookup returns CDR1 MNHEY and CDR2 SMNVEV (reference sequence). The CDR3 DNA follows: TGTGCCAGCAGTTTACCTAGCGGCTCCCCCTACGAGCAGTACTTC. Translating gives CASSLPSGSPYEQYF.

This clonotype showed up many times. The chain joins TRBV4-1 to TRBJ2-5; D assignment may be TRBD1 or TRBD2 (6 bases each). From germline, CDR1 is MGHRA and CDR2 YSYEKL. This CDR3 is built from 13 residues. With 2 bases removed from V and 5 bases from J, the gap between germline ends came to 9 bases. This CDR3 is CASSQWRGETQYF. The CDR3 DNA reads TGCGCCAGCAGCCAATGGAGGGGGGAGACCCAGTACTTC.

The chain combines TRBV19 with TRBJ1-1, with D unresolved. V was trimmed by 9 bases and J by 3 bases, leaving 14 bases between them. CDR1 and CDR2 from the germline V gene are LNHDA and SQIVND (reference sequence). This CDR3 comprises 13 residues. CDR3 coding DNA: TGTGCCAGCGGGGTGAGTGCGGACACTGAAGCTTTCTTT. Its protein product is CASGVSADTEAFF.

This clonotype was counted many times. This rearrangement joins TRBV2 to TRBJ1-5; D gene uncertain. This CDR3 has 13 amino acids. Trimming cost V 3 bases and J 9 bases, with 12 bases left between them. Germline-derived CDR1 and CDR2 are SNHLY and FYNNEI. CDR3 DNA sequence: TGTGCCAGCAGTGACGGGTTTTCGCGGCCCCAGCATTTT. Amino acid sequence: CASSDGFSRPQHF.

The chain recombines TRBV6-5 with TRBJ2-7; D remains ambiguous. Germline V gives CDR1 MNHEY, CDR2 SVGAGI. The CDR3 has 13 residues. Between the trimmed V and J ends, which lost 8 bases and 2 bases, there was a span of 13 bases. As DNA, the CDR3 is TGTGCCAGCGTTCGGAGCCGTACCTACGAGCAGTACTTC. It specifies CASVRSRTYEQYF.